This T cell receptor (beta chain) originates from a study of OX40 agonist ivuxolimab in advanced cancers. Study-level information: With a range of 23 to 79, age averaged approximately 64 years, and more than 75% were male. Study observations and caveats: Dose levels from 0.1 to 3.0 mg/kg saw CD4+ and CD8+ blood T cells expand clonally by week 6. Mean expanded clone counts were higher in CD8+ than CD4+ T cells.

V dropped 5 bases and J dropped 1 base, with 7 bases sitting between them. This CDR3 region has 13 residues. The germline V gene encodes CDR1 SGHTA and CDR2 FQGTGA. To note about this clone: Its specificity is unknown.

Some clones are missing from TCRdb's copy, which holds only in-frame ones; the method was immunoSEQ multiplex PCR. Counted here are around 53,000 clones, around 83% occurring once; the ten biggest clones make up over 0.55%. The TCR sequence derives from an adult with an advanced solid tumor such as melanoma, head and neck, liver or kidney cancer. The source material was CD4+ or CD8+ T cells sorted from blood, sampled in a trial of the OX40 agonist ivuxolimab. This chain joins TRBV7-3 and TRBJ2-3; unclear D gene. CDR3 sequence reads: CASSARGTDTQYF. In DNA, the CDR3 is TGTGCCAGCAGCGCCCGGGGCACAGATACGCAGTATTTT.